This TCR beta chain was identified in a study of T cells in Graves' hyperthyroidism and ophthalmopathy. Study conclusions and caveats: Ophthalmopathy was distinguished from stable hyperthyroidism by 13 V-J signatures.

Ophthalmopathy cases met thresholds of Clinical Activity Score at least 3, NOSPECS grade at least 4 and duration under 3 months. PBMCs were derived from roughly 10 ml fresh peripheral blood. RNA transcripts gave rise to amplified TCR beta CDR3 regions. HTBI primers were used for first-round RT-PCR of the TCR CDR3. TCRdb fed the multiplex PCR reads into MiXCR, producing one record per CDR3 protein. The data show 490,000 or so distinct CDR3 sequences, under 25% seen once. This clonotype has ten or more counts. What it binds is not known. Deletions cut 7 bases from V and 1 base from J, with 10 bases between. CDR3 length equals 13 residues. Germline V gives CDR1 MDHEN, CDR2 SYDVKM.

This receptor was taken from a woman in her 70s with Graves' ophthalmopathy. Sequencing was done on a sample of blood. The V call is TRBV28, the J call TRBJ2-5; D is unresolved. The CDR3 nucleotides read TGTGCCAGCAACCGTCGACCCCAAGAGACCCAGTACTTC. Amino acids: CASNRRPQETQYF.